This passage covers 19 T cell receptor beta chains from one sample sequenced in a study of blood T cell repertoires in COVID-19. Profiling relied on immunoSEQ multiplex PCR, and the TCRdb table lists in-frame clones only, not all of them. The top ten hold about 9.3% of the sample, which has roughly 160,000 clones, about 86% seen once. Sequenced input: peripheral blood. The source is a woman in her 70s with COVID-19, enrolled during active disease.

The V and J genes are TRBV4-2 and TRBJ1-4; tentative D call: TRBD1 (5 bases). The CDR3 covers 14 residues. V shed 0 bases and J shed 8 bases, with 10 bases lying between them. Germline V gene data show CDR1 as LGHNA and CDR2 as YNFKEQ. Here the CDR3 DNA reads TGTGCCAGCAGCCAAGAGCGGGGGGTCGAAAAACTGTTTTTT. It is translated as CASSQERGVEKLFF.

The rearrangement links TRBV5-6 to TRBJ1-3; D gene uncertain. Germline CDR1 reads SGHDT; CDR2 reads YYEEEE. CDR3 size: 15 residues. V gave up 0 bases and J gave up 0 bases, with 7 bases separating them. CDR3 amino acids: CASSLEPYSGNTIYF. CDR3 sequence (DNA): TGTGCCAGCAGCTTGGAACCCTACTCTGGAAACACCATATATTTT.

The genes are TRBV19 and TRBJ2-2; TRBD1 aligns across 7 bases. In germline, CDR1 is LNHDA, CDR2 SQIVND (reference sequence). Trimming cost V 5 bases and J 1 base; bases outside gene matches: 4. The CDR3 sequence is 15 residues long. CDR3 amino acids: CASSLRTGNTGELFF. CDR3 in DNA: TGTGCCAGTAGTCTGAGGACAGGGAACACCGGGGAGCTGTTTTTT.

This clone was observed once. The rearrangement links TRBV3-1 (or the pseudogene TRBV3-2) to TRBJ2-1, with 8 bases fitting TRBD1. Trimming cost V 0 bases and J 8 bases; bases outside gene matches: 9. CDR3 size: 16 residues. The germline V gene has CDR1 LGHDT and CDR2 YNNKEL (reference sequence). CDR3 DNA sequence: TGTGCCAGCAGCCAAGATTTGCAGGGGGCCTTCGATGAGCAGTTCTTC. Translation: CASSQDLQGAFDEQFF.

This clone was detected once. This chain uses TRBV7-2 with TRBJ2-1, with D maybe TRBD2 (5 bases). CDR3 length: 15 residues. Trimming shortened V by 2 bases and J by 6 bases, and 14 bases separated the two germline ends. Germline CDR1 and CDR2: SGHTA and FQGNSA. The CDR3 here is CASSLSSIEGNEQFF. The CDR3 DNA reads as TGTGCCAGCAGCTTAAGCTCTATCGAGGGCAATGAGCAGTTCTTC.

The chain couples TRBV7-2 to TRBJ2-7, with a possible D match to TRBD1 (5 bases). From germline, CDR1 is SGHTA and CDR2 FQGNSA. V was pared by 4 bases and J by 3 bases, with 7 bases between. The CDR3 sequence is 12 residues long. DNA of the CDR3: TGTGCCAGCAGCTCGCAGGGCTACGAGCAGTACTTC. It encodes CASSSQGYEQYF.

The genes are TRBV5-1 and TRBJ1-2, with D perhaps TRBD1 (5 bases). This CDR3 is 15 amino acids long. The V and J ends lost 0 bases and 4 bases respectively, with 13 bases between them. Looked up from germline, CDR1 is SGHRS and CDR2 is YFSETQ. CDR3 in amino acids: CASSLDSADSYGYTF. CDR3 in DNA: TGCGCCAGCAGCTTGGATTCTGCAGACAGCTATGGCTACACCTTC.

The rearrangement joins TRBV3-1 (or the pseudogene TRBV3-2) to TRBJ2-1; a weak D match, TRBD1 (6 bases). V lost 3 bases and J lost 10, with 10 bases in between. Germline lookup yields CDR1 LGHDT and CDR2 YNNKEL (reference sequence). This CDR3 contains 12 residues. The CDR3 sequence is CASSHPTGEQFF. CDR3 in DNA: TGTGCCAGCAGCCACCCAACAGGGGAGCAGTTCTTC.

The gene calls are TRBV5-1 and TRBJ2-1; a weak D match, TRBD1 (6 bases). Germline lookup yields CDR1 SGHRS and CDR2 YFSETQ. The CDR3 has 15 residues. V lost 6 bases and J 5 bases, leaving 18 bases between the germline ends. As DNA, the CDR3 is TGCGCCAGCACCATGGGACAAGGGGAGCACAATGAGCAGTTCTTC. This codes for CASTMGQGEHNEQFF. Full variable domain (outside the CDR3, taken from reference TRBV5-1 and TRBJ2-1): KAGVTQTPRYLIKTRGQQVTLSCSPISGHRSVSWYQQTPGQGLQFLFEYFSETQRNKGNFPGRFSGRQFSNSRSEMNVSTLELGDSALYLCASTMGQGEHNEQFFGPGTRLTVL.

The chain joins TRBV4-1 to TRBJ2-1, with TRBD2 matching over 8 bases. This CDR3 contains 17 residues. V gave up 4 bases and J gave up 0 bases; unmatched junction bases: 8. Germline-derived CDR1 and CDR2 are MGHRA and YSYEKL. The CDR3 loop is CASSPPTGGASYNEQFF. CDR3 DNA: TGCGCCAGCAGCCCACCCACCGGGGGGGCCTCCTACAATGAGCAGTTCTTC.

The chain carries TRBV28 and TRBJ1-2; D is perhaps TRBD1 (6 bases). Germline CDR1 reads MDHEN; CDR2 reads SYDVKM. Trimming cost V 2 bases and J 7 bases, with 14 bases left between them. The CDR3 spans 14 residues. CDR3 amino acids: CASSLRGAITGYTF. In nucleotides, the CDR3 is TGTGCCAGCAGTTTACGGGGGGCGATTACTGGCTACACCTTC.

This clone was recorded once. The V gene is TRBV11-2, the J gene TRBJ1-6; 10 nucleotides match TRBD1. Per the germline V gene, CDR1 is SGHAT and CDR2 is FQNNGV. The V gene end was trimmed by 1 base and the J gene end by 2 bases; junction bases not matched to a gene: 2. The CDR3 has 17 amino acids. The CDR3 is CASSLGTGGTYNSPLHF. The DNA for the CDR3 is TGTGCCAGCAGCTTAGGGACAGGGGGGACCTATAATTCACCCCTCCACTTT.

The chain links TRBV7-9 to TRBJ2-7; the D gene is possibly TRBD1 (5 bases). CDR1 SEHNR and CDR2 FQNEAQ come from the germline V gene (reference sequence). The CDR3 is 14 amino acids. Trimming left V 4 bases short and J 0 bases short, with 10 bases between. The CDR3 loop is CASSSSGLSYEQYF. CDR3 in DNA: TGTGCCAGCAGCTCGTCAGGGCTCTCCTACGAGCAGTACTTC.

About this clone itself: This specimen includes other DNA sequences encoding the same CDR3. The chain carries TRBV2 and TRBJ1-5; 8 bases line up with TRBD1. The CDR3 totals 14 residues. The germline gives CDR1 SNHLY, CDR2 FYNNEI. V lost 4 bases, J lost 2 bases, and 1 base stayed unmatched. The CDR3 DNA is TGTGCCAGCAGTGCGGACAGGGGCAATCAGCCCCAGCATTTT. Translation: CASSADRGNQPQHF.

The CDR3 DNA sequence: TGTGCCAGCAGCAAAGTTAACAGGGGCCGGAATTCACCCCTCCACTTT. Its translation is CASSKVNRGRNSPLHF. The chain recombines TRBV21-1 with TRBJ1-6; no DNA check was done on the table's D call, TRBD1. TRBV21-1 constitutes a pseudogene. The CDR3 consists of 16 residues.

The CDR3 DNA sequence: TGTGCTAGTGGTCCTTCAGCGCACACAGATACGCAGTATTTT. It translates to CASGPSAHTDTQYF. The chain uses TRBV12-5 and TRBJ2-3, with unresolved D. Trimming left V 5 bases short and J 2 bases short, with 11 bases between. The germline V gene encodes CDR1 LGHNT and CDR2 FRNRAP. The CDR3 is 14 residues long. The variable domain in full, completed from reference TRBV12-5 and TRBJ2-3, reads DARVTQTPRHKVTEMGQEVTMRCQPILGHNTVFWYRQTMMQGLELLAYFRNRAPLDDSGMPKDRFSAEMPDATLATLKIQPSEPRDSAVYFCASGPSAHTDTQYFGPGTRLTVL.

This chain joins TRBV5-1 and TRBJ2-3; D remains unclear. The germline gives CDR1 SGHRS, CDR2 YFSETQ. Between the trimmed V and J ends, which lost 0 bases and 4 bases, there was a span of 6 bases. This CDR3 has 13 amino acids. This CDR3 reads CASSLAGADTQYF. Written as DNA, the CDR3 is TGCGCCAGCAGCTTGGCCGGTGCAGATACGCAGTATTTT.

The genes are TRBV6-2 or TRBV6-3 and TRBJ1-2; perhaps TRBD1 as D (6 bases). Trimming pared 6 bases from V and 1 base from J, leaving 12 bases between. Germline lookup yields CDR1 MNHEY and CDR2 SVGEGT. The CDR3 totals 14 residues. The CDR3 DNA sequence: TGTGCCAGCAGCGAGCCACAGGGTAACTATGGCTACACCTTC. Translation: CASSEPQGNYGYTF.

J is TRBJ2-4 and V is TRBV5-4; TRBD1 matches at 8 bases. Looked up from germline, CDR1 is SGHNT and CDR2 is YYREEE (reference sequence). The CDR3 loop spans 16 amino acids. J gave up 0 bases and V 2 bases, and 4 bases lay outside the gene matches. The CDR3 sequence: CASSLGQGRAKNIQYF. The CDR3 nucleotides read TGTGCCAGCAGCTTAGGACAGGGAAGAGCCAAAAACATTCAGTACTTC.